The clone carrying this TCR beta chain has at least ten counts. Each unsorted PBMC replicate got 300 ng genomic DNA, around 30,000 genomes. Some clones are missing from TCRdb's copy, which holds only in-frame ones; the method was immunoSEQ multiplex PCR. Among hundreds of thousands of clones, roughly 79% were seen once, and the ten largest hold more than 10%. This specimen belongs to a study of shared clonotypes between healthy human individuals. The CDR3 loop spans 15 amino acids. Trimming took 6 bases from V and 3 from J; bases not matched to a gene: 10. Germline loops: CDR1 MRHNA, CDR2 SNTAGT. The sequence was collected from a woman aged 40 to 55 in good health. Some clones in this sample may be carry-over from other donors' samples. This sequence joins TRBV6-4 and TRBJ2-7, with 8 bases identical to TRBD1. Sequenced input: PBMCs. The CDR3 region has the DNA TGTGCCAGCAGCAAGACAGGGGACCCAAACTACGAGCAGTACTTC. This encodes CASSKTGDPNYEQYF.